The 16 T cell receptor beta chains below come from one sample, sequenced in a study of OX40 agonist ivuxolimab in advanced cancers. Libraries were prepared by immunoSEQ multiplex PCR; TCRdb keeps only in-frame clonotypes and omits some of them. The table includes some 80,000 clones, more than 80% detected once. The sample here was CD4+ or CD8+ T cells sorted from blood, taken in a trial of the OX40 agonist ivuxolimab. All receptors derive from an adult with an advanced solid tumor such as melanoma, head and neck, liver or kidney cancer.

This chain joins TRBV11-3 and TRBJ2-2; D gene uncertain. The CDR3 has 13 residues. The germline gives CDR1 SGHNT, CDR2 YENEEA. V lost 0 bases and J 5 bases, leaving 4 bases between the germline ends. CDR3 in DNA: TGTGCCAGCAGCTTAGAGTCGACCGGGGAGCTGTTTTTT. Its translation is CASSLESTGELFF. The entire variable domain, with the rest obtained from reference TRBV11-3 and TRBJ2-2, is as follows: EAGVVQSPRYKIIEKKQPVAFWCNPISGHNTLYWYLQNLGQGPELLIRYENEEAVDDSQLPKDRFSAERLKGVDSTLKIQPAELGDSAVYLCASSLESTGELFFGEGSRLTVL.

The chain has TRBV27 and TRBJ2-3; D is ambiguous. This CDR3 is built from 12 residues. The V end was cut by 8 bases, the J end by 4 bases, with 10 bases between. Germline loops: CDR1 MNHEY, CDR2 SMNVEV (reference sequence). The CDR3, as DNA: TGTGCCAGCGGACGTAGGGCAGATACGCAGTATTTT. Amino acid sequence: CASGRRADTQYF.

The CDR3 reads CASSMLEGNYGYTF. CDR3 DNA sequence: TGTGCCAGTAGTATGTTAGAGGGTAACTATGGCTACACCTTC. The V and J genes are TRBV19 and TRBJ1-2; no firm D call. The CDR3 sequence is 14 residues long. Germline loops: CDR1 LNHDA, CDR2 SQIVND (reference sequence). Trimming cost V 3 bases and J 1 base, with 9 bases left between them.

This clone was detected a few times. This CDR3 is CASTLGRDTEAFF. The CDR3, as DNA: TGTGCCAGCACCCTGGGGAGGGACACTGAAGCTTTCTTT. The chain links TRBV2 to TRBJ1-1; D remains unclear. CDR1 SNHLY and CDR2 FYNNEI come from the germline V gene. The V end was cut by 7 bases, the J end by 3 bases, with 12 bases between. There are 13 residues in the CDR3.

The chain links TRBV9 to TRBJ2-7; D may be TRBD1 or TRBD2 (5 bases each). Trimming took off 0 bases at V and 5 bases at J, with 12 bases between the two ends. Germline V gene data show CDR1 as SGDLS and CDR2 as YYNGEE. This CDR3 contains 14 residues. CDR3 sequence (DNA): TGTGCCAGCAGCGTAGCGGGGCGTAACGACGAGCAGTACTTC. Protein product: CASSVAGRNDEQYF. The entire variable domain, with the rest obtained from reference TRBV9 and TRBJ2-7, is as follows: DSGVTQTPKHLITATGQRVTLRCSPRSGDLSVYWYQQSLDQGLQFLIQYYNGEERAKGNILERFSAQQFPDLHSELNLSSLELGDSALYFCASSVAGRNDEQYFGPGTRLTVT.

The V gene is TRBV7-7, the J gene TRBJ2-1; 7 nucleotides align to TRBD2. The CDR3 sequence is 13 residues long. V gave up 0 bases and J gave up 9 bases; unmatched junction bases: 2. Germline-derived CDR1 and CDR2 are SSHAT and FNYEAQ (reference sequence). The CDR3 spells CASSLAGGIEQFF. As DNA, the CDR3 is TGTGCCAGCAGCTTAGCGGGGGGGATTGAGCAGTTCTTC.

The J gene is TRBJ1-5, the V gene TRBV2; 7 positions agree with TRBD1. V lost 0 bases to trimming and J lost 0 bases; unmatched junction nucleotides: 8. Germline-derived CDR1 and CDR2 are SNHLY and FYNNEI. CDR3 length: 18 amino acids. The CDR3 sequence is CASSEAQRAGGSNQPQHF. The CDR3 nucleotides are TGTGCCAGCAGTGAAGCGCAGAGGGCAGGGGGTAGCAATCAGCCCCAGCATTTT.

The chain couples TRBV19 to TRBJ2-3; D remains ambiguous. Germline CDR1 reads LNHDA; CDR2 reads SQIVND (reference sequence). There are 13 residues in the CDR3. V lost 10 bases to trimming and J lost 2 bases, with 13 bases between them. DNA for the CDR3: TGTGCCACCACCGGGTTCCACACAGATACGCAGTATTTT. Protein product: CATTGFHTDTQYF.

The chain combines TRBV6-6 with TRBJ1-5, with a weak D call TRBD1 (5 bases). The germline V gene encodes CDR1 MNHNY and CDR2 SVGAGI (reference sequence). The CDR3 runs to 14 residues. Trimming took 4 bases from V and 6 from J, leaving 13 bases between them. CDR3 loop: CASSFGQRGQPQHF. CDR3 nucleotides: TGTGCCAGCAGTTTTGGCCAGAGGGGTCAGCCCCAGCATTTT.

The chain uses TRBV5-1 and TRBJ1-3; 7 bases are a match to TRBD1. Germline trimming cut 2 bases from V and 2 bases from J; bases unmatched to any gene: 4. The CDR3 totals 15 residues. Germline V gene data show CDR1 as SGHRS and CDR2 as YFSETQ. In DNA, the CDR3 is TGCGCCAGCAGCTTTTCAGGGGGAGCTGGAAACACCATATATTTT. Residues: CASSFSGGAGNTIYF.

CDR3 nucleotides: TGTGCCAGCAGTTTATTGGGACAGGCCTACCAAGAGACCCAGTACTTC. Translated: CASSLLGQAYQETQYF. The V gene is TRBV28, the J gene TRBJ2-5; 8 nucleotides line up with TRBD1. J was trimmed by 0 bases and V by 1 base; bases with no gene match: 4. CDR1 and CDR2 from the germline V gene are MDHEN and SYDVKM. This CDR3 contains 16 residues.

The chain couples TRBV6-1 to TRBJ1-4; no clear D. In germline, CDR1 is MNHNS, CDR2 SASEGT. V lost 0 bases and J 10 bases, leaving 9 bases between the germline ends. There are 13 residues in the CDR3. The CDR3 region is CASSEALGRKLFF. The CDR3, as DNA: TGTGCCAGCAGTGAAGCGCTAGGGAGAAAACTGTTTTTT.

This clone was detected only once. J is TRBJ1-5 and V is TRBV30; D might be TRBD1 (5 bases). CDR1 is GTSNPN and CDR2 is SVGIG in the germline V gene (reference sequence). The CDR3 extends over 14 amino acids. The V end was cut by 1 base, the J end by 1 base, with 8 bases between. The CDR3 is CAWSAGLSNQPQHF. The CDR3 DNA is TGTGCCTGGAGTGCAGGGCTGAGCAATCAGCCCCAGCATTTT. Looking up the rest from reference TRBV30 and TRBJ1-5 gives the full variable domain: SQTIHQWPATLVQPVGSPLSLECTVEGTSNPNLYWYRQAAGRGLQLLFYSVGIGQISSEVPQNLSASRPQDRQFILSSKKLLLSDSGFYLCAWSAGLSNQPQHFGDGTRLSIL.

V usage is TRBV7-2 and J usage is TRBJ1-1, with a tentative D call TRBD1 (6 bases). Germline CDR1 is SGHTA and CDR2 is FQGNSA. With 2 bases removed from V and 1 base from J, the gap between germline ends came to 8 bases. The CDR3 length is 14 residues. CDR3 nucleotide sequence: TGTGCCAGCAGCTTAAACAGGGAGAACACTGAAGCTTTCTTT. Protein: CASSLNRENTEAFF.

V gene TRBV13 combines with J gene TRBJ1-2, with a tentative D call TRBD1 (5 bases). The V end was cut by 5 bases, the J end by 3 bases, with 16 bases between. This CDR3 has 15 amino acids. Germline V lookup: CDR1 PRHDT, CDR2 FYEKMQ (reference sequence). The CDR3 reads CASSANARVDYGYTF. CDR3 bases: TGTGCCAGCAGCGCCAACGCCAGGGTGGACTATGGCTACACCTTC.

The chain is built from TRBV10-1 and TRBJ2-1, with 8 bases aligning to TRBD1. This CDR3 has 14 residues. With V trimmed by 6 bases and J by 7 bases, 8 bases remained unmatched. Germline-derived CDR1 and CDR2 are WNHNN and SYGVQD (reference sequence). The CDR3 is CASSLRDRLNEQFF. CDR3 nucleotides: TGCGCCAGCAGCTTGAGGGACAGGTTAAATGAGCAGTTCTTC.